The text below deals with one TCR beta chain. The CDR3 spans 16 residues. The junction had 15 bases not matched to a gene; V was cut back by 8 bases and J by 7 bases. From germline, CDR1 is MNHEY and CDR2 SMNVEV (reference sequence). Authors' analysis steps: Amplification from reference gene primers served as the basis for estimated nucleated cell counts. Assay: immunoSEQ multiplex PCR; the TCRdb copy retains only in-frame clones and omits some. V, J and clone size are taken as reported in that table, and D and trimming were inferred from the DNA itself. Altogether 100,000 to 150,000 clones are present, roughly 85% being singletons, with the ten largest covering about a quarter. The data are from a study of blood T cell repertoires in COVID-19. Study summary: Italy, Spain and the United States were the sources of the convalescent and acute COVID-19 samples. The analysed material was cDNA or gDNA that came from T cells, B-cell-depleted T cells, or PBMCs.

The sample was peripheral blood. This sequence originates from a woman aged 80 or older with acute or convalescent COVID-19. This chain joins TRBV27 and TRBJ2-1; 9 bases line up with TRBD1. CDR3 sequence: CASGLGSGTGKNEQFF. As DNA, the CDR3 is TGTGCCAGCGGCTTAGGCTCCGGGACAGGGAAAAATGAGCAGTTCTTC.